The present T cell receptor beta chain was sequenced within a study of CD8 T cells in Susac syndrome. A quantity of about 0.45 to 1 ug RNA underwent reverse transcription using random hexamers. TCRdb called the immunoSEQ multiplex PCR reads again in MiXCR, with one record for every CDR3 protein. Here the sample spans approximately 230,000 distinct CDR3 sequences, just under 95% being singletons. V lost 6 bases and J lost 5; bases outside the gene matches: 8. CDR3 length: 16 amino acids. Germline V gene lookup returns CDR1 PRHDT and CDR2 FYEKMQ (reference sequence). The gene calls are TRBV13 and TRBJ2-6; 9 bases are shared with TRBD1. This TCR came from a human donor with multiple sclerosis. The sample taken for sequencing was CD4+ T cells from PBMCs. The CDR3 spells CASSIPGQGRANVLTF. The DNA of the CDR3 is TGTGCCAGCAGTATACCGGGACAGGGAAGGGCCAACGTCCTGACTTTC.